This T cell receptor beta chain was observed in a study of T-cell memory formation after mild COVID-19. Study findings and constraints: Clones contracting day 15 to 85 were balanced CD4/CD8; later expanders leaned CD4+. Among contracting clones, CD4+ were mainly CM/EM and CD8+ enriched in EMRA.

TCRdb called the 5' RACE reads again in MiXCR, with one record for every CDR3 protein. The data contain 470,000 or so distinct CDR3 sequences, 18% of them seen just once; the ten biggest clones take up about 12%. This clonotype was counted many times. Its antigen is unknown. The clonotype was recovered from an adult woman who had mild COVID-19 (a few samples of this study predate the infection). Cell type and time point are not known. The sequencing input was PBMCs or a T cell subset sorted from them (not recorded which).

In DNA form, the CDR3 reads TGCGCCAGCAGCCAAGCGACTAGCGGGAGGGCATTTGGGAACACCGGGGAGCTGTTTTTT. It specifies CASSQATSGRAFGNTGELFF. The genes are TRBV4-3 and TRBJ2-2, with 14 bases aligning to TRBD2. CDR1 and CDR2 (germline): LGHNA, YSLEER. The CDR3 covers 20 residues. The ends lost 1 base at V and 1 base at J; junction bases unmatched: 8.